This TCR beta chain derives from a study of regulatory T cells in long-lasting Graves disease. Germline assignment: CDR1 SNHLY and CDR2 FYNNEI. This CDR3 spans 13 amino acids. The ends were cut back, 6 bases at V and 4 bases at J, with 12 bases in the middle. Library construction for TCR beta used iRepertoire HTBI primers and Arm-PCR of CDR3 regions. MiXCR was run by TCRdb on the multiplex PCR reads, yielding one entry per CDR3 protein. The table includes hundreds of thousands of distinct CDR3 sequences, less than 25% detected once. In this sample, this clonotype turned up many times. Described time point: persistent/refractory GD, antithyroid drugs over 5 years with positive TRAb. Construction of the TCR library relied on RNA isolated from PBMCs.

The V gene is TRBV2, the J gene TRBJ1-1; a possible D gene is TRBD1 (5 bases). This TCR came from a female donor with Graves disease. This sample comprised peripheral blood mononuclear cells (PBMCs), obtained when the disease was refractory, from a patient treated with antithyroid drugs. CDR3 sequence (DNA): TGTGCCAGCAGATTTTCAGGGCGCACTGAAGCTTTCTTT. Amino acids: CASRFSGRTEAFF.